These 10 T cell receptor beta chains came from one sample sequenced in a study of shared clonotypes between healthy human individuals. Repertoires were generated with immunoSEQ multiplex PCR, while TCRdb's copy carries only in-frame clones and drops some. The sample consists of 800,000 to 950,000 clones, roughly 96% of them appearing once. CD8 cells regarded as naive lacked CD45RO, were positively chosen for CCR7, and omitted terminally differentiated effector memory CD45RA+ cells. The material sequenced was naive CD8+ T cells sorted from blood. All receptors come from a man younger than 45 in good health.

The chain recombines TRBV27 with TRBJ1-5; no firm D call. The CDR3 loop spans 15 amino acids. The germline gives CDR1 MNHEY, CDR2 SMNVEV (reference sequence). The V end was cut by 2 bases, the J end by 5 bases, with 13 bases between. CDR3 coding DNA: TGTGCCAGCAGTTTACGGCAGCCAGCTGATCAGCCCCAGCATTTT. As protein: CASSLRQPADQPQHF.

The chain joins TRBV27 to TRBJ2-7, with TRBD2 identical over 8 bases. Germline trimming cut 4 bases from V and 12 bases from J; bases unmatched to any gene: 17. This CDR3 spans 15 amino acids. Germline CDR1 is MNHEY and CDR2 is SMNVEV (reference sequence). The CDR3: CASSSGLESRGAPYF. The DNA for the CDR3 is TGTGCCAGCAGTTCCGGACTAGAGTCGCGGGGGGCACCGTACTTC.

The gene calls are TRBV6-5 and TRBJ2-7; TRBD2 matches at 11 bases. CDR1 and CDR2 from the germline V gene are MNHEY and SVGAGI. Germline trimming cut 0 bases from V and 5 bases from J; bases unmatched to any gene: 3. The CDR3 is 15 residues long. The CDR3 loop is CASSYSRLAGNEQYF. CDR3 coding DNA: TGTGCCAGCAGTTACTCGAGACTAGCGGGAAACGAGCAGTACTTC.

This chain uses TRBV18 with TRBJ2-3; unclear D gene. The germline V gene encodes CDR1 KGHSH and CDR2 LQKENI. Trimming shortened V by 4 bases and J by 1 base, and 12 bases separated the two germline ends. CDR3 length: 15 amino acids. In DNA form, the CDR3 reads TGTGCCAGCTCACTAGTTGGTTCTCGCACAGATACGCAGTATTTT. Its translation is CASSLVGSRTDTQYF.

The gene calls are TRBV7-2 and TRBJ2-2; TRBD1 might be the D (6 bases). This CDR3 comprises 16 residues. Trimming pared 5 bases from V and 6 bases from J, leaving 19 bases between. Germline V lookup: CDR1 SGHTA, CDR2 FQGNSA. The CDR3 loop is CASSEKQGPRPGELFF. CDR3 coding DNA: TGTGCCAGCAGCGAGAAACAGGGCCCCCGGCCCGGGGAGCTGTTTTTT.

The chain joins TRBV5-1 to TRBJ2-3; D unclear. Between the trimmed V and J ends, which lost 0 bases and 6 bases, there was a span of 5 bases. The germline gives CDR1 SGHRS, CDR2 YFSETQ. The CDR3 loop spans 12 amino acids. This CDR3 is CASSLGVDTQYF. The CDR3 DNA reads TGCGCCAGCAGCTTGGGAGTGGATACGCAGTATTTT.

The chain employs TRBV10-3 and TRBJ2-1; maybe TRBD1 (6 bases). CDR1 is ENHRY and CDR2 is SYGVKD in the germline V gene. Between the trimmed V and J ends, which lost 8 bases and 0 bases, there was a span of 26 bases. CDR3 length: 19 amino acids. CDR3 DNA: TGTGCCATCGGGGAACCGGGACAAGTTGATCGGAGCTCCTACAATGAGCAGTTCTTC. Translated, it gives CAIGEPGQVDRSSYNEQFF.

The chain combines TRBV7-2 with TRBJ2-7; TRBD2 matches 15 bases. Unmatched junction bases numbered 6, after V lost 3 bases and J lost 3 bases. Germline CDR1 and CDR2: SGHTA and FQGNSA. This CDR3 contains 17 residues. CDR3 sequence (DNA): TGTGCCAGCAGCTTCGGACCGGGACTAGCGGGAGGCTACGAGCAGTACTTC. This gives the protein CASSFGPGLAGGYEQYF.

The gene calls are TRBV9 and TRBJ1-2; maybe TRBD1 (5 bases). This CDR3 comprises 13 residues. Between the trimmed V and J ends, which lost 5 bases and 4 bases, there was a span of 12 bases. CDR1 and CDR2 (germline): SGDLS, YYNGEE. Here the CDR3 reads CASSGGRFYGYTF. The CDR3 bases are TGTGCCAGCAGTGGGGGACGGTTCTATGGCTACACCTTC.

This chain links TRBV29-1 with TRBJ2-7; D remains unclear. Germline V gene sequence: CDR1 SQVTM, CDR2 ANQGSEA. The CDR3 has 11 residues. Trimming took off 6 bases at V and 0 bases at J, with 6 bases between the two ends. CDR3 sequence: CSVIISYEQYF. The CDR3 DNA is TGCAGCGTAATTATCTCCTACGAGCAGTACTTC.